What follows are 18 T cell receptor beta chains derived from one specimen sequenced in a study of T cell repertoires in cytomegalovirus infection. MiXCR, applied by TCRdb to the reads, yields one record per CDR3 protein. This sample carries roughly 130,000 distinct CDR3 sequences, more than 20% of them seen once, and the ten largest clones take 34%. Antigens of these TCRs are unknown. The sample taken for sequencing was PBMCs, sequenced either directly or after in vitro stimulation (not recorded which). These receptors originate from a human donor in good health (CMV status not recorded). Some clones in this sample may be carry-over from other donors' samples.

This clonotype appeared many times. The V gene is TRBV7-2, the J gene TRBJ2-3; a weak D match, TRBD2 (5 bases). The germline V gene has CDR1 SGHTA and CDR2 FQGNSA. CDR3 size: 13 residues. V lost 1 base, J lost 5 bases, and 7 bases lay in between. The CDR3 here is CASSLGGLDTQYF. The CDR3 DNA sequence: TGTGCCAGCAGCTTAGGTGGACTAGATACGCAGTATTTT.

This clonotype was detected many times. The J gene is TRBJ1-5, the V gene TRBV7-9; possible D gene TRBD1, 5 bases. V lost 5 bases to trimming and J lost 1 base, with 12 bases between them. The germline V gene has CDR1 SEHNR and CDR2 FQNEAQ (reference sequence). The CDR3 length is 15 residues. CDR3 sequence (DNA): TGTGCCAGCAGCACCCTGGGGCAGAGCAATCAGCCCCAGCATTTT. Translated: CASSTLGQSNQPQHF.

This clonotype was detected many times. The rearrangement uses TRBV12-3 or TRBV12-4 and TRBJ1-1, with 8 positions matching TRBD1. V lost 6 bases, J lost 6 bases, and 9 bases stayed unmatched. This CDR3 has 14 amino acids. The CDR3 bases are TGTGCCAGCAGGACAGGGGCCGAAGTACCTGAAGCTTTCTTT. Protein: CASRTGAEVPEAFF.

CDR3 sequence reads: CASSPISGRAYNEQFF. DNA of the CDR3: TGTGCCAGCAGTCCTATTAGCGGGAGGGCCTACAATGAGCAGTTCTTC. The V gene is TRBV27, the J gene TRBJ2-1, with 11 bases identical to TRBD2. J gave up 2 bases and V 5 bases, and 5 bases lay outside the gene matches. Per the germline V gene, CDR1 is MNHEY and CDR2 is SMNVEV (reference sequence). The CDR3 is made up of 16 amino acids.

V usage is TRBV27 and J usage is TRBJ1-2; 10 nucleotides align to TRBD1. This CDR3 comprises 14 residues. The germline gives CDR1 MNHEY, CDR2 SMNVEV (reference sequence). V was clipped by 6 bases and J by 4 bases; unmatched bases: 5. DNA of the CDR3: TGTGCCAGCAGATGGACAGGGGGTGGCTATGGCTACACCTTC. This encodes CASRWTGGGYGYTF.

This clonotype was counted a few times. The genes are TRBV20-1 and TRBJ2-4; 7 bases match TRBD1. This CDR3 has 13 residues. The V segment lost 6 bases and the J segment 8 bases; nucleotides outside the gene matches: 10. From germline, CDR1 is DFQATT and CDR2 SNEGSKA (reference sequence). CDR3 bases: TGCAGTGCACGGATAACAGGGGTGGACATTCAGTACTTC. Translated: CSARITGVDIQYF.

V gene TRBV15 combines with J gene TRBJ2-1, with 10 bases lining up with TRBD2. Germline V gives CDR1 LNHNV, CDR2 YYDKDF (reference sequence). Trimming removed 1 base from V and 11 bases from J; junction bases left unmatched: 5. This CDR3 region has 14 residues. CDR3 bases: TGTGCCACCAGCAGAGCCCTAGCGGGAGTGAAGCAGTTCTTC. It is translated as CATSRALAGVKQFF.

The chain uses TRBV27 and TRBJ2-1; D is possibly TRBD1 or TRBD2 (6 bases each). This CDR3 region has 16 residues. The ends were cut back, 5 bases at V and 3 bases at J, with 17 bases in the middle. The germline V gene has CDR1 MNHEY and CDR2 SMNVEV (reference sequence). CDR3 protein: CASSGGGGTVYNEQFF. DNA for the CDR3: TGTGCCAGCAGTGGGGGCGGCGGGACGGTCTACAATGAGCAGTTCTTC.

The table lists this clonotype with many counts. The V and J genes are TRBV20-1 and TRBJ2-2; the D call may be TRBD1 or TRBD2 (5 bases each). Per germline, CDR1 DFQATT and CDR2 SNEGSKA (reference sequence). V shed 0 bases and J shed 5 bases, with 13 bases lying between them. CDR3 size: 15 residues. CDR3 DNA: TGCAGTGCTAGAGAATCCGGGACGGAAACCGGGGAGCTGTTTTTT. Encoded protein: CSARESGTETGELFF.

This clonotype was observed a few times. The V and J genes are TRBV6-6 and TRBJ2-6, with D perhaps given as TRBD1 or TRBD2 (5 bases each). CDR1 and CDR2 (germline): MNHNY, SVGAGI (reference sequence). Trimming shortened V by 8 bases and J by 0 bases, and 17 bases separated the two germline ends. This CDR3 comprises 17 residues. The CDR3 DNA is TGTGCCAGCGTGGGACCGCAACTCCTCTCTGGGGCCAACGTCCTGACTTTC. Translation gives CASVGPQLLSGANVLTF.

Turning to this clonotype: It may be a read error: a sequence one base away is much more abundant. The V call is TRBV7-3, the J call TRBJ2-5, with TRBD2 as a possible D gene (6 bases). The CDR3 is made up of 13 amino acids. The V end was cut by 8 bases, the J end by 9 bases, with 19 bases between. The germline gives CDR1 SGHTA, CDR2 FQGTGA. The CDR3 reads CASRFGGAESQYF. The DNA for the CDR3 is TGTGCCAGCCGATTCGGGGGTGCGGAGTCCCAGTACTTC.

The gene calls are TRBV7-8 and TRBJ2-1, with 10 bases that match TRBD2. CDR3 length: 20 amino acids. The ends lost 5 bases at V and 0 bases at J; junction bases unmatched: 16. Germline-derived CDR1 and CDR2 are SGHVS and FQNEAQ. CDR3 DNA sequence: TGTGCCAGCAGCCTGGGGCCTAGCGGGAGCCGTGGGAGCTCCTACAATGAGCAGTTCTTC. This translates into CASSLGPSGSRGSSYNEQFF.

This chain links TRBV6-1 with TRBJ1-2; TRBD1 is a possible D gene (6 bases). The V gene's germline CDR1 is MNHNS and CDR2 SASEGT. The germline V and J ends were trimmed by 2 bases and 2 bases, with 12 bases remaining between them. CDR3 length: 15 residues. This CDR3 reads CASSERGQLNYGYTF. Here the CDR3 DNA reads TGTGCCAGCAGTGAACGGGGACAATTGAACTATGGCTACACCTTC.

This clonotype was seen ten or more times. J is TRBJ2-5 and V is TRBV7-8; 12 nucleotides match TRBD2. Looked up from germline, CDR1 is SGHVS and CDR2 is FQNEAQ. The trim removed 5 bases at V and 5 bases at J, leaving 18 bases unmatched. There are 19 residues in the CDR3. CDR3 in DNA: TGTGCCAGCAGCCCGACGACTAGCGGGAGAAGCGGGTATTGGGAGACCCAGTACTTC. It is translated as CASSPTTSGRSGYWETQYF.

This clonotype was seen more than once but under ten times. The chain joins TRBV18 to TRBJ2-2; 12 bases fit TRBD2. Germline CDR1 and CDR2: KGHSH and LQKENI. Trimming cost V 4 bases and J 6 bases; bases outside gene matches: 15. This CDR3 has 19 amino acids. The CDR3 sequence: CASSHLRLAGVLSAGELFF. Here the CDR3 DNA reads TGTGCCAGCTCACATCTAAGACTAGCGGGAGTGCTAAGCGCCGGGGAGCTGTTTTTT.

The V call is TRBV7-2, the J call TRBJ2-1, with a tentative D call TRBD2 (6 bases). V shed 5 bases and J shed 10 bases, with 12 bases lying between them. CDR3 length: 12 residues. The germline V gene has CDR1 SGHTA and CDR2 FQGNSA. The chain's CDR3 is CASSPQAGEQFF. For the CDR3, the DNA is TGTGCCAGCAGCCCCCAGGCGGGAGAGCAGTTCTTC.

The rearrangement uses TRBV5-1 and TRBJ2-1, with TRBD2 matching 12 bases. Germline CDR1 SGHRS, CDR2 YFSETQ. The CDR3 covers 15 residues. V dropped 4 bases and J dropped 10; count of bases not matched to a gene: 9. This chain's CDR3 is CASSARTSGIHEQFF. CDR3 in DNA: TGCGCCAGCAGCGCCCGGACTAGCGGGATCCACGAGCAGTTCTTC.

J is TRBJ2-7 and V is TRBV7-6; D remains ambiguous. Germline V lookup: CDR1 SGHVS, CDR2 FNYEAQ. Trimming removed 5 bases from V and 12 bases from J, with 17 bases in between. There are 12 residues in the CDR3. CDR3: CASSDTSQRAYF. The CDR3 DNA reads TGTGCCAGCAGCGATACCTCGCAAAGAGCGTACTTC. Combining the CDR3 with reference TRBV7-6 and TRBJ2-7 gives the whole variable domain GAGVSQSPRYKVTKRGQDVALRCDPISGHVSLYWYRQALGQGPEFLTYFNYEAQQDKSGLPNDRFSAERPEGSISTLTIQRTEQRDSAMYRCASSDTSQRAYFGPGTRLTVT.